This TCR beta chain was sequenced in a study of T cell repertoires in cytomegalovirus infection. Study outcomes and limitations: Across the ex vivo response, the dominant clonotypes were HLA-C-restricted CMV-specific TCR beta clonotypes.

The V end was cut by 3 bases, the J end by 9 bases, with 9 bases between. The CDR3 extends over 12 amino acids. The germline CDR1 and CDR2 sequences are MGHRA and YSYEKL. About this clonotype itself: Its antigen is not known.

TCRdb fed the reads into MiXCR, producing one record per CDR3 protein. The table has around 530,000 distinct CDR3 sequences, 26% seen once; the top ten hold approximately 13%. The sequenced sample was PBMCs. The chain carries TRBV4-1 and TRBJ2-1; weak D call: TRBD2 (6 bases). This sequence was found in a human donor in good health (CMV status not recorded). Some clones in this sample may be carry-over from other donors' samples. CDR3 nucleotide sequence: TGCGCCAGCAGCCAGATGGGGGGTGAGCAGTTCTTC. Encoded protein: CASSQMGGEQFF.